This is a list of T cell receptor beta chains from one sample in a study of blood T cell dynamics during melanoma immunotherapy. Libraries were prepared by immunoSEQ multiplex PCR; TCRdb keeps only in-frame clonotypes and omits some of them. The repertoire holds approximately 20,000 clones, with 87% as singletons. The material sequenced was blood, taken from a patient treated with checkpoint blockade. The source is a human donor with melanoma. Both conserved end residues are part of each CDR3. A D gene is named only where the DNA matches it firmly. Rows may omit the clone size; those that give it use once, few, many or a size class.

d_call clone_size j_call v_call cdr3_nt cdr3_aa
TRBD1 . TRBJ1-1 TRBV11-3 TGTGCCAGCAGCTTAGATTTGAAGGGGGCAGCTTTCTTT CASSLDLKGAAFF
TRBD2 . TRBJ2-3 TRBV9 TGTGCCAGCAGCTTGGATCTAGCGGGTCCAAATACGCAGTATTTT CASSLDLAGPNTQYF
. . TRBJ2-3 TRBV6-5 TGTGCCAGCAGTTACTCGGGGGGGCCGGGTGGAGATACGCAGTATTTT CASSYSGGPGGDTQYF
. once TRBJ1-1 TRBV27 TGTGCCAGCAGTGTACAGGGGAACACTGAAGCTTTCTTT CASSVQGNTEAFF
. . TRBJ1-4 TRBV9 TGTGCCAGCAGCCCATACGGGGGGCAAGAAAAACTGTTTTTT CASSPYGGQEKLFF
. . TRBJ2-7 TRBV6-6 TGTGCCAGCAGACAGACCTACGAGCAGTACTTC CASRQTYEQYF
. . TRBJ2-5 TRBV19 TGTGCCAGTAGTATAGGGGCGGAATTCCAAGAGACCCAGTACTTC CASSIGAEFQETQYF
. few TRBJ1-2 TRBV18 TGTGCCAGCTCACCGGGACGGGAGCGTGGCTACACCTTC CASSPGRERGYTF
. . TRBJ2-1 TRBV4-1 TGCGCCAGCAGCCAACTACAGGGGGAGGGATACAATGAGCAGTTCTTC CASSQLQGEGYNEQFF
TRBD1 . TRBJ1-1 TRBV11-3 TGTGCCAGCAGCAGGACAGGGGCGAACACTGAAGCTTTCTTT CASSRTGANTEAFF
. . TRBJ2-5 TRBV7-8 TGTGCCAGCAGCTCGGGTTTGAACCTCCAAGAGACCCAGTACTTC CASSSGLNLQETQYF
. . TRBJ1-1 TRBV6-5 TGTGCCAGCAGCGTATACAGGGTTGGACGGACTGAAGCTTTCTTT CASSVYRVGRTEAFF